This T cell receptor beta chain was recorded in a study of T cell responses to AZD1222 COVID-19 vaccine. From germline, CDR1 is MNHEY and CDR2 SVGAGI. V gave up 2 bases and J gave up 0 bases, with 8 bases separating them. This CDR3 has 15 residues. Sequenced by immunoSEQ multiplex PCR; TCRdb stores in-frame clones only, minus some. The table shows approximately 120,000 clones, with about 93% occurring only once. In the case of this clone: Antigen unknown.

Overall study findings and caveats: Only after the peak T cell response were repertoires sampled. Spike-wide vaccine-associated CD4 TCRs dominated at 160-218 and 743-854. Two AZD1222 administrations were followed by greater Spike-specific TCR breadth and depth. Donors were largely white British and mainly female; clonal diversity was possibly underestimated.

The sequence was obtained from an adult in good health. The sample here was peripheral blood, taken on day 0 of AZD1222 vaccination. The genes are TRBV6-5 and TRBJ1-5; D not certain. This CDR3 reads CASSYSQYSNQPQHF. CDR3 nucleotide sequence: TGTGCCAGCAGTTACAGCCAGTATAGCAATCAGCCCCAGCATTTT.